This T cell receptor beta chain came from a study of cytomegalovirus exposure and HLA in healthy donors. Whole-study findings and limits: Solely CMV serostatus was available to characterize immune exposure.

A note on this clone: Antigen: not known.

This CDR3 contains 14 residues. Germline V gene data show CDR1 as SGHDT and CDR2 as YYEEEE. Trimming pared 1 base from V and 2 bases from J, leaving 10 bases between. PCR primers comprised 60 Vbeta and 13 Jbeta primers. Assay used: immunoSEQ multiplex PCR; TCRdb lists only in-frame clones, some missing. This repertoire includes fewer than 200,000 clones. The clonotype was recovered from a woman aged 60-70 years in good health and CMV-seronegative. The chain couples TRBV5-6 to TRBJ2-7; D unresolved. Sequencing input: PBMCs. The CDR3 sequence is CASSLYRLPYEQYF. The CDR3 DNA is TGTGCCAGCAGCTTGTACCGACTTCCCTACGAGCAGTACTTC.